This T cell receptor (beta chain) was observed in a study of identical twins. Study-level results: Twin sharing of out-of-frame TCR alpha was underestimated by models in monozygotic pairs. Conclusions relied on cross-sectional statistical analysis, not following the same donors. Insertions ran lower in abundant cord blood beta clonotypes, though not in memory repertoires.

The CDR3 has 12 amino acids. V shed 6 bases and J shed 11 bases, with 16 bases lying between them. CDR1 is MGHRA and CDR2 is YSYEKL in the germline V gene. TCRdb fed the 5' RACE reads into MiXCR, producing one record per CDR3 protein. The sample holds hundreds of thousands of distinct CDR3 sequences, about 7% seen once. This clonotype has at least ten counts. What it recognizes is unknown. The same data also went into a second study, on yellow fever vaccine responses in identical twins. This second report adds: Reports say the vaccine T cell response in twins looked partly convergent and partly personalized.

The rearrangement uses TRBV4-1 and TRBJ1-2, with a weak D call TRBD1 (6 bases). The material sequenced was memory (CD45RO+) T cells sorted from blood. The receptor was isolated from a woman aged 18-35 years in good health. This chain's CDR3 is CASSYGQSFYTF. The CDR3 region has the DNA TGCGCCAGCAGTTACGGACAGAGCTTTTACACCTTC.